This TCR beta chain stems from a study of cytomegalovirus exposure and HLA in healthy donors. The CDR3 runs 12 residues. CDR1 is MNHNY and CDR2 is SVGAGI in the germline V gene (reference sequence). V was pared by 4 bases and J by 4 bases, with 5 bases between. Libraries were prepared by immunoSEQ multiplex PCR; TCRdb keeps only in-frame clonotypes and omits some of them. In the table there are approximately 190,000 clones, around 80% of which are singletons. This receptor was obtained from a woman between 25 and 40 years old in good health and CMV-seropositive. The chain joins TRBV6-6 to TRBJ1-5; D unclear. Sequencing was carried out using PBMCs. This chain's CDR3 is CASSSGNQPQHF. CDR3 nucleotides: TGTGCCAGCAGTTCGGGAAATCAGCCCCAGCATTTT.